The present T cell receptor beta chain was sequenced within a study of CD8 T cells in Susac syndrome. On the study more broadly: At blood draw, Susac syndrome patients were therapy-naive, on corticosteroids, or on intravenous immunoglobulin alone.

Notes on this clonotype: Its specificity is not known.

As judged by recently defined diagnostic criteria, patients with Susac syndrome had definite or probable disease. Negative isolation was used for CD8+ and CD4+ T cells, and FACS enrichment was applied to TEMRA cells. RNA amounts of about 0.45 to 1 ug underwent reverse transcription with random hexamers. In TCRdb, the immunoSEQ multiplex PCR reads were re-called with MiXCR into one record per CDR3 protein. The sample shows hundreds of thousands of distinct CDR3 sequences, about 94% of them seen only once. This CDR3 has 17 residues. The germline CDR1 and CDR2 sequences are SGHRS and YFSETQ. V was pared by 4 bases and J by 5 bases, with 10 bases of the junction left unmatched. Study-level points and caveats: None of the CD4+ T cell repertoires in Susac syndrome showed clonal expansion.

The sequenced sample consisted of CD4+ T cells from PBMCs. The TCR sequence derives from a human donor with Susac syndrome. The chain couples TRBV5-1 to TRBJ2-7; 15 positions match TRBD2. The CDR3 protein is CASSSGLAGGPEHEQYF. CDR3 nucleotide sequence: TGCGCCAGCAGCAGCGGACTAGCGGGGGGGCCGGAGCACGAGCAGTACTTC.